This paragraph covers one TCR beta chain sequence. The target antigen is unknown. These data belong to a study of blood T cell dynamics during melanoma immunotherapy. Findings and limits, study-wide: At W3, later disease-control patients showed bifurcated PBMC repertoire changes, unlike progressors. It remained unknown if the driving T cell clones were melanoma-specific.

Time point described: week 3, after first cycle of checkpoint inhibitor. One draw preceded checkpoint blockade; another followed its first cycle at week 3. At 12 weeks after first infusion, RECIST 1.1 defined response for most patients. This CDR3 contains 11 residues. The germline V and J ends were trimmed by 10 bases and 9 bases, with 13 bases remaining between them. Germline V gene lookup returns CDR1 MNHNS and CDR2 SASEGT. Some clones are missing from TCRdb's copy, which holds only in-frame ones; the method was immunoSEQ multiplex PCR. The sample holds about 11,000 clones; roughly 84% are singletons and the top ten take less than 7%.

The rearrangement uses TRBV6-1 and TRBJ2-1; perhaps D is TRBD1 or TRBD2 (5 bases each). The sample consisted of blood, taken from a patient treated with checkpoint blockade. The clonotype comes from a human donor with melanoma. CDR3 sequence reads: CATWGSVEQFF. The CDR3 DNA is TGTGCCACCTGGGGGAGCGTTGAGCAGTTCTTC.